This T cell receptor (beta chain) originates from a study of blood T cell repertoires in COVID-19. Study information: Spain, Italy and the United States supplied samples that represented acute and convalescent COVID-19. T cells, B-cell-depleted T cells, or PBMCs provided the cDNA or gDNA that served as material.

The protocol was immunoSEQ multiplex PCR, while the TCRdb copy is restricted to in-frame clones and leaves out a portion. Of approximately 30,000 clones in the sample, 76% were seen once. The V and J ends lost 3 bases and 5 bases, in that order; junction bases with no gene match: 7. Germline V lookup: CDR1 KGHSY, CDR2 FQNENV. The length of the CDR3 is 14 residues. This clone has just a few counts. This receptor was identified in a man aged 65 to 79 with acute or convalescent COVID-19. The rearrangement joins TRBV16 to TRBJ2-7; 7 bases align to TRBD1. Sample: peripheral blood. The CDR3 spells CASSHMTGFDEQYF. CDR3 DNA: TGTGCCAGCAGCCACATGACAGGGTTTGACGAGCAGTACTTC.